This TCR beta chain was sequenced during a study of blood T cell repertoires in COVID-19. The germline CDR1 and CDR2 sequences are MDHEN and SYDVKM. This CDR3 contains 15 residues. V was shortened by 7 bases and J by 6 bases, with 19 bases between the two germline ends. Assay: immunoSEQ multiplex PCR; the TCRdb copy retains only in-frame clones and omits some. The sample includes about 150,000 clones, 80% to 90% of them seen just once. This sequence originates from a woman between 55 and 75 years old with active COVID-19. The chain recombines TRBV28 with TRBJ1-5; TRBD1 is a possible D gene (5 bases). Specimen: peripheral blood. Written as DNA, the CDR3 is TGTGCCAGCACTCCCCTGGGGGGGAGAACTCAGCCCCAGCATTTT. Residues: CASTPLGGRTQPQHF. Full variable domain (missing parts from reference TRBV28 and TRBJ1-5): DVKVTQSSRYLVKRTGEKVFLECVQDMDHENMFWYRQDPGLGLRLIYFSYDVKMKEKGDIPEGYSVSREKKERFSLILESASTNQTSMYLCASTPLGGRTQPQHFGDGTRLSIL.